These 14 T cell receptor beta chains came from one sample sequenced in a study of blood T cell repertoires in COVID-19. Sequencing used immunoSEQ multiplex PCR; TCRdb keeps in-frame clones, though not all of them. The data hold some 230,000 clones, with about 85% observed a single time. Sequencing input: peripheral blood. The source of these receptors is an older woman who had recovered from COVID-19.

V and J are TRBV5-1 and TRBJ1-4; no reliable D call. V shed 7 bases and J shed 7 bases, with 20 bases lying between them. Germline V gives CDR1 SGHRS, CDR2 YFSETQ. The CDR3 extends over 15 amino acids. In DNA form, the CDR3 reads TGCGCCAGCGGCCACTCGAGGGCCCCCGGTGAAAAACTGTTTTTT. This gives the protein CASGHSRAPGEKLFF.

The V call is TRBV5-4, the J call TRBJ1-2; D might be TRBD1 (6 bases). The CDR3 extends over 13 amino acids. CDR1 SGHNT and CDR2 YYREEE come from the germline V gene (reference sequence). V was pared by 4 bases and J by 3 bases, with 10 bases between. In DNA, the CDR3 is TGTGCCAGCAGCCAGACAGGAGACTATGGCTACACCTTC. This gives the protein CASSQTGDYGYTF.

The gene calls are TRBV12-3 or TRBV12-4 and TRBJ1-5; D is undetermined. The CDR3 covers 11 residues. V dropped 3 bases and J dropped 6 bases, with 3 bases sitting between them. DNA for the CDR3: TGTGCCAGCAGTTTTAGTCAGCCCCAGCATTTT. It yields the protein CASSFSQPQHF.

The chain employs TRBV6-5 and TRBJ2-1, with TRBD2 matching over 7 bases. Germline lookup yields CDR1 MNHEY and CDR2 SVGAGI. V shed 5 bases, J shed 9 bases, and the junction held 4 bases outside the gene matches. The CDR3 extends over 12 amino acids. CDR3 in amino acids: CASSPREGEQFF. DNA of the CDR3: TGTGCCAGCAGTCCGAGGGAGGGTGAGCAGTTCTTC.

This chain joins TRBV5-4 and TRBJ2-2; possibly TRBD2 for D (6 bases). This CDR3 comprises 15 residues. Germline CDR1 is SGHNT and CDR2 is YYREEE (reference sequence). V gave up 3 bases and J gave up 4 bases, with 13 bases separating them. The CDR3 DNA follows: TGTGCCAGCAGCTCCTTGGGGGGAACCACCGGGGAGCTGTTTTTT. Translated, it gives CASSSLGGTTGELFF.

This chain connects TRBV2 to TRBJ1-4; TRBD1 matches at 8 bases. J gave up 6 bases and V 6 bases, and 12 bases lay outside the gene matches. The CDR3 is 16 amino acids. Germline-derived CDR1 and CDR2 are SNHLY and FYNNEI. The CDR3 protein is CASSHGQGLGDEKLFF. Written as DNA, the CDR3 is TGTGCCAGCAGCCACGGACAGGGATTAGGGGATGAAAAACTGTTTTTT.

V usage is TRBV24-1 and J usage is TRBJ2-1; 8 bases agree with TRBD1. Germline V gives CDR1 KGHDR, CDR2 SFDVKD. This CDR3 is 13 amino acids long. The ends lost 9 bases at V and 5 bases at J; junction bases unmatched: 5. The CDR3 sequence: CATGRQGNNEQFF. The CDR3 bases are TGTGCCACCGGAAGACAGGGGAACAATGAGCAGTTCTTC.

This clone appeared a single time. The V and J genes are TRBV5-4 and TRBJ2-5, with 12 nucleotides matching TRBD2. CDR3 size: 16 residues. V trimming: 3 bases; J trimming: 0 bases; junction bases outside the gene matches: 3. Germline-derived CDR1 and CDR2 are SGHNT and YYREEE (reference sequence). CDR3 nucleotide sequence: TGTGCCAGCAGCTCCGGGACTAGCGGGTACCAAGAGACCCAGTACTTC. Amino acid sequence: CASSSGTSGYQETQYF.

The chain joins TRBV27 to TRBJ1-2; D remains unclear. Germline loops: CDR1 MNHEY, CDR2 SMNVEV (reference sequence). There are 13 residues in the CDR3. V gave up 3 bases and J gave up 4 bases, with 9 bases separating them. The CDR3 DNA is TGTGCCAGCAGTTTGAATGGCCCCTATGGCTACACCTTC. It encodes CASSLNGPYGYTF.

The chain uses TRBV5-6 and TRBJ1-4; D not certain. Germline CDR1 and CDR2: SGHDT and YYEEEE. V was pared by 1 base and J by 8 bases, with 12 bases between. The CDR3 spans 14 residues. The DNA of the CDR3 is TGTGCCAGCAGCTTGAGAGGTTCTGAGGAAAAACTGTTTTTT. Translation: CASSLRGSEEKLFF. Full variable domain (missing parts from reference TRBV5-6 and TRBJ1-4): DAGVTQSPTHLIKTRGQQVTLRCSPKSGHDTVSWYQQALGQGPQFIFQYYEEEERQRGNFPDRFSGHQFPNYSSELNVNALLLGDSALYLCASSLRGSEEKLFFGSGTQLSVL.

The CDR3 here is CASSGGSFTTNEKLFF. The CDR3 bases are TGTGCCAGCAGCGGGGGGAGTTTTACAACTAATGAAAAACTGTTTTTT. The chain employs TRBV5-6 and TRBJ1-4, with D possibly being TRBD1 (5 bases). The V end was cut by 4 bases, the J end by 0 bases, with 13 bases between. Germline-derived CDR1 and CDR2 are SGHDT and YYEEEE. The CDR3 totals 16 residues.

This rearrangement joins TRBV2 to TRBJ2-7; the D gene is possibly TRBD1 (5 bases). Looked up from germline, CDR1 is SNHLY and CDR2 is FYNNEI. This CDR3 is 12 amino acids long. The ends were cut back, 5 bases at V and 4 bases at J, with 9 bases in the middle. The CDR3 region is CASSQQGYEQYF. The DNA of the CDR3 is TGTGCCAGCAGTCAGCAGGGTTACGAGCAGTACTTC.

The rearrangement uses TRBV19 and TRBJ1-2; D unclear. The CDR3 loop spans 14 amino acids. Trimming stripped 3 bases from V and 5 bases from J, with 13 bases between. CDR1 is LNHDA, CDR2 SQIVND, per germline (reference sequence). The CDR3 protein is CASSMLDPGYGYTF. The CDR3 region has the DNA TGTGCCAGTAGTATGTTAGATCCCGGTTATGGCTACACCTTC. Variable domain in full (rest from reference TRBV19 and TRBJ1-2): DGGITQSPKYLFRKEGQNVTLSCEQNLNHDAMYWYRQDPGQGLRLIYYSQIVNDFQKGDIAEGYSVSREKKESFPLTVTSAQKNPTAFYLCASSMLDPGYGYTFGSGTRLTVV.

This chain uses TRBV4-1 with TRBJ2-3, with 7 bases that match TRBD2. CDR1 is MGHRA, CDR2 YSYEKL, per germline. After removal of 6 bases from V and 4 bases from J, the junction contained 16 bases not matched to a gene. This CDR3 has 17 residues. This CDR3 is CASRHLWGGSLSDTQYF. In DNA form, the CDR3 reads TGCGCCAGCAGGCACCTCTGGGGGGGGTCGTTGTCAGATACGCAGTATTTT.